This T cell receptor beta chain was sequenced for a study of beta chain features in type 1 diabetes. About this clone itself: Its antigen is as yet unknown.

General study points: Within the patient group, naive, central memory and Treg TCRB repertoires appeared more similar to each other than within healthy donors. Fewer junction insertions and more nucleotide deletions appeared in type 1 diabetes patients. Possible PCR preference for shorter templates applied equally to patients and controls. The study left unresolved whether HLA type influences TCRB rearrangement.

The CDR3 length is 14 residues. J gave up 4 bases and V 1 base, and 3 bases lay outside the gene matches. Germline-derived CDR1 and CDR2 are SGHTA and FQGNSA. Of the isolated RNA, all was reverse transcribed, and so the sequenced material was expressed TCRB transcripts. The table came from immunoSEQ multiplex PCR; TCRdb's copy has only in-frame clones and leaves some out. The data hold a few hundred thousand clones, with 27% observed a single time. Sequences were obtained from central memory CD4+ T cells from blood. The chain has TRBV7-2 and TRBJ2-5, with 7 bases lining up with TRBD1. The receptor's source is a man younger than 40 in good health. The CDR3 nucleotides read TGTGCCAGCAGCTTAGGGCCAGGGGGAGAGACCCAGTACTTC. This codes for CASSLGPGGETQYF.